This is a list of T cell receptor beta chains from one sample in a study of OX40 agonist ivuxolimab in advanced cancers. The table came from immunoSEQ multiplex PCR; TCRdb's copy has only in-frame clones and leaves some out. The sample holds around 100,000 clones, 90% seen once. Sample: CD4+ or CD8+ T cells sorted from blood, taken in a trial of the OX40 agonist ivuxolimab. Source of these receptors: an adult with an advanced solid tumor such as melanoma, head and neck, liver or kidney cancer. The CDR3 runs from the conserved cysteine through the conserved F or W. D genes are given only for firm matches. Clone size is given for some rows only: seen once, a few or many times, or a class if the clone is expanded.

TRBJ2-1	TRBD2	NA	TRBV30	TGTGCCTGGAGAACTAGCGGGAGACGAAACAATGAGCAGTTCTTC	CAWRTSGRRNNEQFF
TRBJ1-1	NA	NA	TRBV18	TGTGCCAGCTCACTCACCCGAATGAACACTGAAGCTTTCTTT	CASSLTRMNTEAFF
TRBJ1-1	TRBD1	NA	TRBV7-8	TGTGCCAGCAGCCGTAGGGACAGAGGAGTCTTAAACACTGAAGCTTTCTTT	CASSRRDRGVLNTEAFF
TRBJ1-4	NA	NA	TRBV15	TGTGCCACCAGCAGGCCTGCAATTTCCCCAACTAATGAAAAACTGTTTTTT	CATSRPAISPTNEKLFF
TRBJ1-3	NA	NA	TRBV5-1	TGCGCCAGCAGCTTGGGTCCCATGAACTCTGGAAACACCATATATTTT	CASSLGPMNSGNTIYF
TRBJ1-1	NA	NA	TRBV28	TGTGCCAGCAATGAGGGGTTCACTGAAGCTTTCTTT	CASNEGFTEAFF
TRBJ2-2	NA	NA	TRBV21-1	TGTGCCAGCAGCAAAGGGCCGGGGGAGCTGTTTTTT	CASSKGPGELFF
TRBJ2-7	NA	once	TRBV27	TGTGCCAGCAGTTTATCCAGGGGTTCTAACTACGAGCAGTACTTC	CASSLSRGSNYEQYF
TRBJ2-1	NA	NA	TRBV6-1	TGTGCCAGCAGTGAAAGCGGGAATGAGCAGTTCTTC	CASSESGNEQFF
TRBJ2-5	NA	NA	TRBV9	TGTGCCAGCAGCGGTGCGGCGGGAAGGGGAGAGACCCAGTACTTC	CASSGAAGRGETQYF
TRBJ2-7	NA	NA	TRBV28	TGTGCCAGCAGTTTCCCGACGGGGCGCAGCTCCTACGAGCAGTACTTC	CASSFPTGRSSYEQYF
TRBJ2-4	NA	NA	TRBV4-1	TGCGCCAGCAGCCAAGATCCAGCGTCCGGGTCCAAAAACATTCAGTACTTC	CASSQDPASGSKNIQYF
TRBJ2-2	TRBD1	NA	TRBV7-3	TGTGCCAGCAGTTCCACCGGGACAGGGACCAACACCGGGGAGCTGTTTTTT	CASSSTGTGTNTGELFF
TRBJ1-6	NA	NA	TRBV25-1	TGTGCCAGCAACAGGGACGGTTCACCCCTCCACTTT	CASNRDGSPLHF
TRBJ1-2	NA	few	TRBV7-9	TGTGCCAGCAGCTTATCCGACGTCTATGGCTACACCTTC	CASSLSDVYGYTF